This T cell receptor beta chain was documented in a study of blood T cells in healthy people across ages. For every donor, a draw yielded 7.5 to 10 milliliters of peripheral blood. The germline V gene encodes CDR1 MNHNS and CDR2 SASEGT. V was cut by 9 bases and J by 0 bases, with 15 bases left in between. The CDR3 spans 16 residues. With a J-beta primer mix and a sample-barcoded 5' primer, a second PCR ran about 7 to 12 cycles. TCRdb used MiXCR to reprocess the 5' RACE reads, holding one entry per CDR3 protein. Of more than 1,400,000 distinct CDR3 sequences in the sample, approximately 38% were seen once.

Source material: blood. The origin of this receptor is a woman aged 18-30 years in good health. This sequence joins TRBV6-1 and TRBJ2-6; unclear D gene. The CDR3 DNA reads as TGTGCCAGTAATCAGGAGCCCAGCTCTGGGGCCAACGTCCTGACTTTC. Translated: CASNQEPSSGANVLTF.